The 28 T cell receptor beta chains given below trace back to one sample, sequenced in a study of beta chain features in type 1 diabetes. Expressed TCRB transcripts got sequenced, as all isolated RNA was reverse transcribed. Measured with immunoSEQ multiplex PCR; TCRdb has only the in-frame clones, and not every one. The data show around 430,000 clones, around 28% seen once. What was sequenced was naive CD4+ T cells from blood. The receptors come from a man between 18 and 35 years old in good health.

There are a few counts of this clone. The chain links TRBV14 to TRBJ1-1; D not certain. The germline V gene has CDR1 SGHDN and CDR2 FVKESK. The V end lost 2 bases, the J end lost 6 bases, and 7 bases lay between the germline ends. The CDR3 is made up of 12 amino acids. The CDR3: CASSQWSSEAFF. In DNA form, the CDR3 reads TGTGCCAGCAGCCAATGGAGCTCTGAAGCTTTCTTT.

The V call is TRBV7-2, the J call TRBJ2-3; 12 bases are shared with TRBD2. The CDR3 has 18 amino acids. V shed 4 bases, J shed 2 bases, and the junction held 10 bases outside the gene matches. The germline CDR1 and CDR2 sequences are SGHTA and FQGNSA. The CDR3 DNA follows: TGTGCCAGCAGCTCCCGACGGGGACTAGCGGGTACCACAGATACGCAGTATTTT. Translation gives CASSSRRGLAGTTDTQYF.

This clone appeared a few times. The chain has TRBV5-1 and TRBJ2-7, with TRBD2 matching over 14 bases. The junction had 3 bases not matched to a gene; V was cut back by 5 bases and J by 8 bases. The CDR3 runs 13 residues. Germline V gene data show CDR1 as SGHRS and CDR2 as YFSETQ. CDR3 in DNA: TGCGCCAGCAGGGGACTAGCGGGGGACAAGCAGTACTTC. Its translation is CASRGLAGDKQYF.

This clone has just a few counts. Other DNA sequences in this sample translate to the same CDR3. This rearrangement joins TRBV2 to TRBJ2-5, with unresolved D. Germline loops: CDR1 SNHLY, CDR2 FYNNEI. The CDR3 is 11 amino acids. Trimming removed 6 bases from V and 5 bases from J, with 7 bases in between. In DNA, the CDR3 is TGTGCCAGCAGCGTGTTGGAGACCCAGTACTTC. Its translation: CASSVLETQYF.

The V and J genes are TRBV29-1 and TRBJ1-1, with D unresolved. CDR1 is SQVTM and CDR2 is ANQGSEA in the germline V gene. CDR3 length: 14 amino acids. V was shortened by 4 bases and J by 0 bases, with 12 bases between the two germline ends. The CDR3 spells CSVVGPGMNTEAFF. The CDR3 region has the DNA TGCAGCGTTGTCGGGCCGGGAATGAACACTGAAGCTTTCTTT. Full variable domain (remainder filled in from reference TRBV29-1 and TRBJ1-1): SAVISQKPSRDICQRGTSLTIQCQVDSQVTMMFWYRQQPGQSLTLIATANQGSEATYESGFVIDKFPISRPNLTFSTLTVSNMSPEDSSIYLCSVVGPGMNTEAFFGQGTRLTVV.

J is TRBJ2-1 and V is TRBV6-4; D not certain. Germline V gene lookup returns CDR1 MRHNA and CDR2 SNTAGT. The V end lost 3 bases, the J end lost 0 bases, and 9 bases lay between the germline ends. There are 15 residues in the CDR3. The CDR3 loop is CASSEGGSSYNEQFF. The CDR3 coding sequence is TGTGCCAGCAGTGAGGGCGGAAGCTCCTACAATGAGCAGTTCTTC.

The table lists this clone with a few counts. The chain joins TRBV9 to TRBJ2-3; D possibly corresponds to TRBD2 (5 bases). Germline-derived CDR1 and CDR2 are SGDLS and YYNGEE. CDR3 length: 14 amino acids. V lost 5 bases and J 3 bases, leaving 13 bases between the germline ends. This CDR3 reads CASRLGSGTDTQYF. CDR3 DNA: TGTGCCAGCAGGCTAGGGAGTGGGACAGATACGCAGTATTTT.

V usage is TRBV5-4 and J usage is TRBJ2-5, with 7 positions matching TRBD2. V trimming: 0 bases; J trimming: 2 bases; junction bases outside the gene matches: 7. CDR3 length equals 16 residues. Germline V gene sequence: CDR1 SGHNT, CDR2 YYREEE (reference sequence). CDR3 DNA: TGTGCCAGCAGCTTGGCCCCGACTAGCCCTCAAGAGACCCAGTACTTC. Protein product: CASSLAPTSPQETQYF.

The sample holds a few counts of this clone. The chain couples TRBV7-2 to TRBJ2-3, with D perhaps matching TRBD2 (5 bases). Trimming shortened V by 4 bases and J by 1 base, and 9 bases separated the two germline ends. Germline CDR1 and CDR2: SGHTA and FQGNSA. The CDR3 runs to 14 residues. As DNA, the CDR3 is TGTGCCAGCAGCTCTAGAGCGGGCACAGATACGCAGTATTTT. Translation gives CASSSRAGTDTQYF.

V is TRBV20-1 and J is TRBJ2-2; D is uncertain. Deletions cut 2 bases from V and 6 bases from J, with 4 bases between. Germline CDR1 is DFQATT and CDR2 is SNEGSKA (reference sequence). This CDR3 has 11 amino acids. CDR3 sequence (DNA): TGCAGTGCTAGAAGGGCCGGGGAGCTGTTTTTT. Translating gives CSARRAGELFF.

V and J are TRBV30 and TRBJ2-7, with D unclear. Germline assignment: CDR1 GTSNPN and CDR2 SVGIG (reference sequence). The V end was cut by 3 bases, the J end by 3 bases, with 9 bases between. The CDR3 is 12 amino acids. CDR3: CAWRNPIYEQYF. The CDR3 DNA reads as TGTGCCTGGAGGAACCCTATCTACGAGCAGTACTTC.

The V gene is TRBV30, the J gene TRBJ2-5; D is uncertain. The CDR3 is 13 amino acids. Trimming pared 0 bases from V and 2 bases from J, leaving 7 bases between. Germline V gene data show CDR1 as GTSNPN and CDR2 as SVGIG (reference sequence). CDR3 loop: CAWSVSRQETQYF. CDR3 bases: TGTGCCTGGAGTGTAAGTCGGCAAGAGACCCAGTACTTC.

This clone appeared a few times. This same CDR3 is encoded by further DNA sequences in the sample. The rearrangement uses TRBV30 and TRBJ2-7; 10 bases are a match to TRBD1. Germline V gene sequence: CDR1 GTSNPN, CDR2 SVGIG (reference sequence). V dropped 2 bases and J dropped 1; count of bases not matched to a gene: 2. CDR3 size: 14 residues. The CDR3 DNA reads TGTGCCTGGAGTCGGGACAGGGGATCCTACGAGCAGTACTTC. Amino acids: CAWSRDRGSYEQYF.

This clone was seen a few times. The gene calls are TRBV6-1 and TRBJ2-1, with 13 bases lining up with TRBD2. The CDR3 is 15 residues long. The trim removed 4 bases at V and 15 bases at J, leaving 12 bases unmatched. CDR1 MNHNS and CDR2 SASEGT come from the germline V gene. CDR3 sequence (DNA): TGTGCCAGCAGTGGGACTAGCGGGAGCCCCCCGTCGTGGTTCTTC. Amino acids: CASSGTSGSPPSWFF.

This clone was seen only a few times. The rearrangement joins TRBV7-8 to TRBJ2-2; 7 positions agree with TRBD1. This CDR3 contains 15 residues. Per germline, CDR1 SGHVS and CDR2 FQNEAQ. J gave up 4 bases and V 5 bases, and 7 bases lay outside the gene matches. CDR3 amino acids: CASSARAGGTGELFF. The CDR3 DNA reads as TGTGCCAGCAGCGCCCGGGCAGGGGGCACCGGGGAGCTGTTTTTT.

The V call is TRBV4-1, the J call TRBJ2-7, with TRBD2 identical over 8 bases. The junction had 13 bases not matched to a gene; V was cut back by 1 base and J by 5 bases. The germline CDR1 and CDR2 sequences are MGHRA and YSYEKL. CDR3 size: 17 residues. CDR3 protein: CASSQGIAGLQWNEQYF. DNA for the CDR3: TGCGCCAGCAGCCAAGGGATAGCGGGGCTTCAATGGAACGAGCAGTACTTC.

The chain recombines TRBV4-1 with TRBJ2-1; the D is unclear. The CDR3 length is 15 residues. Germline values: CDR1 MGHRA, CDR2 YSYEKL. Trimming cost V 2 bases and J 6 bases, with 14 bases left between them. The CDR3 protein is CASSQLARYLNEQFF. CDR3 nucleotide sequence: TGCGCCAGCAGCCAATTGGCTAGATACCTCAATGAGCAGTTCTTC.

The rearrangement uses TRBV7-9 and TRBJ2-5, with a weak D call TRBD1 (6 bases). CDR1 SEHNR and CDR2 FQNEAQ come from the germline V gene (reference sequence). Trimming cost V 7 bases and J 5 bases, with 17 bases left between them. CDR3 length: 14 residues. CDR3 coding DNA: TGTGCCAGCAAGTGGACAGTCGGCGAGGAGACCCAGTACTTC. This gives the protein CASKWTVGEETQYF.

The rearrangement joins TRBV30 to TRBJ2-1; no definite D call. V was clipped by 2 bases and J by 12 bases, with 11 bases between them. Germline CDR1 reads GTSNPN; CDR2 reads SVGIG (reference sequence). The CDR3 sequence is 11 residues long. This CDR3 reads CAWSLLSRQFF. The CDR3 DNA follows: TGTGCCTGGAGTCTCCTTAGCAGGCAGTTCTTC.

This clone was seen a few times. This chain connects TRBV6-6 to TRBJ1-2, with TRBD1 identical over 7 bases. Germline CDR1 MNHNY, CDR2 SVGAGI (reference sequence). The CDR3 covers 11 residues. Losses at the gene ends were 7 bases for V and 10 bases for J; bases not matched to a gene: 6. The CDR3 nucleotides read TGTGCCAGCACCGGACAGGTTCTCTACACCTTC. It encodes CASTGQVLYTF.

This clone has a handful of counts. V usage is TRBV5-1 and J usage is TRBJ1-1; D ambiguous. The CDR3 is 14 amino acids. The V gene lost 5 bases and the J gene lost 1 base, with 12 bases spanning the gap. The V gene's germline CDR1 is SGHRS and CDR2 YFSETQ. The DNA for the CDR3 is TGCGCCAGCAGTTTAACTACAGCGAACACTGAAGCTTTCTTT. Translating it yields CASSLTTANTEAFF.

In its sample, this clone was seen a few times. The chain combines TRBV30 with TRBJ1-3, with D uncertain. The CDR3 has 14 amino acids. Deletions cut 1 base from V and 7 bases from J, with 14 bases between. The V gene's germline CDR1 is GTSNPN and CDR2 SVGIG (reference sequence). CDR3 sequence: CAWSATTGFNTIYF. CDR3 in DNA: TGTGCCTGGAGTGCGACAACGGGGTTTAACACCATATATTTT.

The rearrangement uses TRBV19 and TRBJ2-6; 11 bases are a match to TRBD1. Trimming cost V 3 bases and J 0 bases; bases outside gene matches: 4. CDR1 LNHDA and CDR2 SQIVND come from the germline V gene (reference sequence). This CDR3 spans 18 amino acids. The CDR3 region has the DNA TGTGCCAGTAGTATTTGGACAGGGGGCCTCTCTGGGGCCAACGTCCTGACTTTC. Translated: CASSIWTGGLSGANVLTF. Together with reference TRBV19 and TRBJ2-6, the CDR3 gives the full variable domain: DGGITQSPKYLFRKEGQNVTLSCEQNLNHDAMYWYRQDPGQGLRLIYYSQIVNDFQKGDIAEGYSVSREKKESFPLTVTSAQKNPTAFYLCASSIWTGGLSGANVLTFGAGSRLTVL.

Only a few counts were recorded for this clone. The chain joins TRBV14 to TRBJ2-4, with 7 bases fitting TRBD1. J lost 6 bases, V lost 1 base, and 3 bases had no gene match. The CDR3 runs 14 residues. The V gene's germline CDR1 is SGHDN and CDR2 FVKESK. DNA for the CDR3: TGTGCCAGCAGCCAAGGGAACAGGGGAAACATTCAGTACTTC. Translated: CASSQGNRGNIQYF.

The V and J genes are TRBV9 and TRBJ1-2; D gene unclear. Germline CDR1 and CDR2: SGDLS and YYNGEE. V shed 0 bases and J shed 0 bases, with 9 bases lying between them. CDR3 length equals 15 residues. The CDR3: CASSVAFGPNYGYTF. CDR3 nucleotide sequence: TGTGCCAGCAGCGTAGCTTTCGGTCCTAACTATGGCTACACCTTC.

This chain links TRBV29-1 with TRBJ2-4; D is possibly TRBD2 (5 bases). CDR3 length: 12 amino acids. V gave up 8 bases and J gave up 1 base, with 9 bases separating them. The germline V gene encodes CDR1 SQVTM and CDR2 ANQGSEA. The CDR3 DNA sequence: TGCAGCTCCACGGGGGCCAAAAACATTCAGTACTTC. Its protein product is CSSTGAKNIQYF. The whole variable domain, remainder taken from reference TRBV29-1 and TRBJ2-4, is SAVISQKPSRDICQRGTSLTIQCQVDSQVTMMFWYRQQPGQSLTLIATANQGSEATYESGFVIDKFPISRPNLTFSTLTVSNMSPEDSSIYLCSSTGAKNIQYFGAGTRLSVL.

The chain is built from TRBV7-2 and TRBJ1-1, with D unclear. Germline-derived CDR1 and CDR2 are SGHTA and FQGNSA. This CDR3 is built from 14 residues. Trimming stripped 5 bases from V and 0 bases from J, with 10 bases between. CDR3 DNA sequence: TGTGCCAGCAGCCTTCGAAGGCTGAACACTGAAGCTTTCTTT. Its translation is CASSLRRLNTEAFF.

A few counts support this clone. This chain links TRBV5-1 with TRBJ2-1; a weak D match, TRBD2 (6 bases). Germline CDR1 reads SGHRS; CDR2 reads YFSETQ. This CDR3 is 15 amino acids long. Trimming removed 0 bases from V and 3 bases from J, with 10 bases in between. The CDR3 bases are TGCGCCAGCAGCTTGGTTGGGACTGACTACAATGAGCAGTTCTTC. Translation gives CASSLVGTDYNEQFF. Using reference TRBV5-1 and TRBJ2-1 for the parts outside the CDR3, the full variable domain is KAGVTQTPRYLIKTRGQQVTLSCSPISGHRSVSWYQQTPGQGLQFLFEYFSETQRNKGNFPGRFSGRQFSNSRSEMNVSTLELGDSALYLCASSLVGTDYNEQFFGPGTRLTVL.